The subject of this entry is one T cell receptor (beta chain). The target antigen is unknown. The data were taken from a study of T cells and Merkel cell carcinoma outcomes. Study observations and caveats: Reportedly, T-cell repertoire with density predicts Merkel cell carcinoma outcomes.

Assay: immunoSEQ multiplex PCR; the TCRdb copy retains only in-frame clones and omits some. The sample has about 12,000 clones, 95% to 96% seen once. After removal of 6 bases from V and 15 bases from J, the junction contained 8 bases not matched to a gene. Germline CDR1 reads SEHNR; CDR2 reads FQNEAQ (reference sequence). The CDR3 sequence is 13 residues long. The receptor was isolated from a human donor with Merkel cell carcinoma. The sample comprised tumor tissue from Merkel cell carcinoma. The chain carries TRBV7-9 and TRBJ2-1, with 13 bases matching TRBD2. The CDR3 DNA follows: TGTGCCAGCAGGCGCGGGACTAGCGGGATTTGGTTCTTC. Its protein product is CASRRGTSGIWFF.